These 3 T cell receptor beta chains were all obtained from the same sample, sequenced in a study of T cell repertoires in cytomegalovirus infection. Their recognized antigens are unknown. TCRdb itself ran the reads through MiXCR, one entry per CDR3 protein. The profile covers about 900,000 distinct CDR3 sequences, with around 29% appearing a single time and around 15% taken by the ten largest. The material was cultured CD8+ T cells from PBMCs, obtained from culture after CMV antigen stimulation. These receptors all come from a human donor in good health (CMV status not recorded). Some clones in this sample may be carry-over from other donors' samples.

V usage is TRBV12-5 and J usage is TRBJ1-1, with 11 bases matching TRBD1. This CDR3 is 13 amino acids long. Germline loops: CDR1 LGHNT, CDR2 FRNRAP. V gave up 1 base and J gave up 11 bases; unmatched junction bases: 3. CDR3 protein: CASGLGTGGAAFF. The CDR3 DNA is TGTGCTAGTGGTTTGGGGACAGGGGGCGCGGCTTTCTTT. The complete variable domain, with remaining parts taken from reference TRBV12-5 and TRBJ1-1, reads DARVTQTPRHKVTEMGQEVTMRCQPILGHNTVFWYRQTMMQGLELLAYFRNRAPLDDSGMPKDRFSAEMPDATLATLKIQPSEPRDSAVYFCASGLGTGGAAFFGQGTRLTVV.

The CDR3 protein is CASSSGQGAEQYF. The CDR3 bases are TGTGCCAGCAGCTCGGGACAGGGGGCTGAGCAGTACTTC. The V gene is TRBV5-4, the J gene TRBJ2-7; 12 bases agree with TRBD1. V trimming: 3 bases; J trimming: 7 bases; junction bases outside the gene matches: 2. The CDR3 runs 13 residues. Germline V gene lookup returns CDR1 SGHNT and CDR2 YYREEE (reference sequence).

The genes are TRBV20-1 and TRBJ1-6; possibly TRBD1 for D (5 bases). CDR3 length: 15 amino acids. V was clipped by 6 bases and J by 0 bases, with 12 bases between them. Germline V gene lookup returns CDR1 DFQATT and CDR2 SNEGSKA (reference sequence). The CDR3 spells CSAPWGGSYNSPLHF. The CDR3 region has the DNA TGCAGTGCCCCCTGGGGGGGCTCCTATAATTCACCCCTCCACTTT.